The clone carrying this T cell receptor beta chain was counted only a few times. Its antigen is still unknown. Germline CDR1 is LNHDA and CDR2 is SQIVND (reference sequence). V was pared by 7 bases and J by 2 bases, with 11 bases between. The length of the CDR3 is 13 residues. The data stem from a study of cytomegalovirus exposure and HLA in healthy donors. Study conclusions and caveats: It was confirmed in vitro that a few of the CMV-associated chains were specific for CMV antigens. HLA allele associations emerged for some 16,000 TCR beta sequences in a later analysis, at 0.05 false discovery rate. For TCR beta chains, V- and J-gene trimming was later linked to a missense DCLRE1C variant.

Primers: 60 Vbeta forward and 13 Jbeta reverse. Assay: immunoSEQ multiplex PCR; the TCRdb copy retains only in-frame clones and omits some. This repertoire shows 190,000 or so clones, about 80% found once; its top ten account for about 0.63%. The TCR was taken from a boy aged 5-17 years in good health and CMV-seronegative. This chain uses TRBV19 with TRBJ1-2; D perhaps matches TRBD1 (6 bases). The sequenced sample was PBMCs. The CDR3 DNA reads as TGTGCCAGTAACCCGGACAGAAACTATGGCTACACCTTC. Protein sequence: CASNPDRNYGYTF.